This TCR beta chain was captured by sequencing in a study of blood T cell repertoires in COVID-19. Whole-study context: COVID-19 samples collected from the United States, Italy and Spain covered acute and convalescent phases. T cells, B-cell-depleted T cells, or PBMCs supplied cDNA or gDNA.

In the original workflow: Reference gene primer amplification gave nucleated cell count estimates. Some clones are missing from TCRdb's copy, which holds only in-frame ones; the method was immunoSEQ multiplex PCR. V and J calls plus clone size are reproduced from that table; the DNA served to infer D and trimming. The sample holds about 92,000 clones; 72% are singletons and the top ten take around 23%. Germline V gives CDR1 WNHNN, CDR2 SYGVQD (reference sequence). The CDR3 length is 15 residues. V was pared by 5 bases and J by 6 bases, with 16 bases between. The TCR originated in a woman aged 55-75 years in a cohort sampled during active or convalescent COVID-19. This chain connects TRBV10-1 to TRBJ1-4; the D gene is possibly TRBD1 (6 bases). Sequenced input: peripheral blood. CDR3 sequence: CASSSLTGFDEKLFF. CDR3 in DNA: TGCGCCAGCAGTTCCCTAACAGGGTTCGATGAAAAACTGTTTTTT.